The 4 T cell receptor beta chains given below trace back to one sample, sequenced in a study of CD8 T cells in ankylosing spondylitis. MiXCR, applied by TCRdb to the 5' RACE reads, yields one record per CDR3 protein. This table has tens of thousands of distinct CDR3 sequences, less than 20% appearing once. Material for sequencing was blood. All receptors come from a male donor with ankylosing spondylitis or in good health (not recorded which).

The CDR3 loop reads CAISERSLNADEQYF. The CDR3, as DNA: TGTGCCATCAGTGAGCGAAGTCTGAACGCCGACGAGCAGTACTTC. This sequence joins TRBV10-3 and TRBJ2-7; no clear D. Germline-derived CDR1 and CDR2 are ENHRY and SYGVKD. The CDR3 is 15 residues long. The ends were cut back, 2 bases at V and 5 bases at J, with 16 bases in the middle.

A few counts support this clonotype. The CDR3 coding sequence is TGTGCCAGCAGCCGTCGGCAACCTGGGGAGCTGTTTTTT. This translates into CASSRRQPGELFF. The chain joins TRBV7-3 to TRBJ2-2; D ambiguous. Germline lookup yields CDR1 SGHTA and CDR2 FQGTGA. The CDR3 runs to 13 residues. Trimming left V 5 bases short and J 8 bases short, with 12 bases between. Together with reference TRBV7-3 and TRBJ2-2, the CDR3 gives the full variable domain: GAGVSQTPSNKVTEKGKYVELRCDPISGHTALYWYRQSLGQGPEFLIYFQGTGAADDSGLPNDRFFAVRPEGSVSTLKIQRTERGDSAVYLCASSRRQPGELFFGEGSRLTVL.

A few counts support this clonotype. The gene calls are TRBV20-1 and TRBJ2-7; D call uncertain. V was pared by 1 base and J by 3 bases, with 7 bases between. This CDR3 has 12 residues. The germline V gene has CDR1 DFQATT and CDR2 SNEGSKA (reference sequence). The CDR3 region is CSARGSYYEQYV. CDR3 in DNA: TGCAGTGCTAGAGGATCATACTACGAGCAGTACGTC.

This clonotype appeared a few times. The V and J genes are TRBV28 and TRBJ2-3; TRBD2 matches 7 bases. Germline V gene data show CDR1 as MDHEN and CDR2 as SYDVKM. The CDR3 spans 14 residues. V shed 5 bases and J 6 bases; nucleotides not matched to a gene: 8. The CDR3 loop is CASSNPGLRDTQYF. In DNA form, the CDR3 reads TGTGCCAGCAGTAACCCGGGACTAAGGGATACGCAGTATTTT.